The TCR beta chain under discussion was sequenced for a study of T cells in Graves' hyperthyroidism and ophthalmopathy. The CDR3 sequence is 12 residues long. Trimming removed 3 bases at V and 0 bases at J, with 6 bases between. Germline CDR1 and CDR2: SQVTM and ANQGSEA. RNA transcripts provided the source from which TCR beta CDR3 regions were amplified. A first-round RT-PCR of the TCR CDR3 used the HTBI primer set. TCRdb re-called the multiplex PCR reads with MiXCR, one entry per CDR3 protein. The data contain hundreds of thousands of distinct CDR3 sequences, around 15% of them singletons. A lack of ophthalmopathy progression within 18 months defined stable Graves' hyperthyroidism. This clonotype was observed a few times. Its antigen is not identified. Study-level points and caveats: Ophthalmopathy was separated from stable hyperthyroidism by a 13 V-J model.

This clonotype was obtained from a woman aged 18-29 years with Graves' hyperthyroidism. This chain links TRBV29-1 with TRBJ2-7; no clear D gene. The sequencing input was blood. The CDR3 loop reads CSVEDDSYEQYF. The CDR3, as DNA: TGCAGCGTTGAGGATGACTCCTACGAGCAGTACTTC.